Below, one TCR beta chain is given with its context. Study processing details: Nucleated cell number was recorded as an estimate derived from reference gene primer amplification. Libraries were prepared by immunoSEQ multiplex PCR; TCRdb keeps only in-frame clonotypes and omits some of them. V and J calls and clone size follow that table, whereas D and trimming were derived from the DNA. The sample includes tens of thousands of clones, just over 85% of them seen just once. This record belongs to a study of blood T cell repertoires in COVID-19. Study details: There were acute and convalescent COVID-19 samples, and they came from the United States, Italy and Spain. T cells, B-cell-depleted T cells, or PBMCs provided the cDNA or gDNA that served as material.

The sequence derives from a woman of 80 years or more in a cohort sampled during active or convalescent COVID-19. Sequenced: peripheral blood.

This CDR3 reads CASSSTSGSSTDTQYF. CDR3 sequence (DNA): TGTGCCAGCAGCTCCACTAGCGGGTCTAGCACAGATACGCAGTATTTT. V and J are TRBV3-1 (or the pseudogene TRBV3-2) and TRBJ2-3; the match to TRBD2 covers 9 bases. The J segment lost 0 bases and the V segment lost 5 bases, leaving 6 bases of the junction unmatched. The CDR3 sequence is 16 residues long. Germline loops: CDR1 LGHDT, CDR2 YNNKEL (reference sequence).